The sequence of this TCR beta chain was determined in a study of blood T cell repertoires in COVID-19. Study-wide background: Some COVID-19 samples were acute and others convalescent; all came from the United States, Italy and Spain. Sources were T cells, B-cell-depleted T cells, or PBMCs; the material itself was cDNA or gDNA.

The V and J ends lost 0 bases and 2 bases respectively, with 11 bases between them. The CDR3 sequence is 16 residues long. Germline CDR1 is MNHEY and CDR2 is SVGAGI. In the source study's methods: Reference gene primer amplification gave estimated nucleated cell counts. Using immunoSEQ multiplex PCR, the repertoire was profiled, and TCRdb retains in-frame clones only, with some absent. V and J calls and clone size follow that table, whereas D and trimming were derived from the DNA. The table includes around 190,000 clones, 86% detected once. The material sequenced was peripheral blood. The TCR sequence derives from a man aged 65 to 85 with active or convalescent COVID-19. The chain links TRBV6-5 to TRBJ1-5; D is ambiguous. This chain's CDR3 is CASSYSTNRGNQPQHF. For the CDR3, the DNA is TGTGCCAGCAGTTACTCTACCAACCGAGGCAATCAGCCCCAGCATTTT.